These T cell receptor beta chains were read from a single sample in a study of blood T cell repertoires in COVID-19. Generated by immunoSEQ multiplex PCR, the TCRdb table keeps only in-frame clones and is missing some. The table shows fewer than 250,000 clones, with around four fifths occurring only once. The sample taken for sequencing was peripheral blood. The receptors originated from a human donor in a cohort sampled during active COVID-19. Both conserved end residues are part of each CDR3. A D gene is named only where the DNA matches it firmly. Size is omitted from some rows. Given values are once, few, many or a class for expanded clones.

abundance: .
d_gene: TRBD1
v_gene: TRBV7-9
j_gene: TRBJ2-5
CDR3nt: TGTGCCAGCAGCATTGTGACAGGGTCCAGAGAGACCCAGTACTTC
CDR3aa: CASSIVTGSRETQYF

abundance: once
d_gene: .
v_gene: TRBV27
j_gene: TRBJ1-2
CDR3nt: TGTGCCAGCAGTCAAACAGGGAACTATGGCTACACCTTC
CDR3aa: CASSQTGNYGYTF

abundance: .
d_gene: .
v_gene: TRBV15
j_gene: TRBJ2-5
CDR3nt: TGTGCCACCAGCAGAGATCGGAGATCCCAAGAGACCCAGTACTTC
CDR3aa: CATSRDRRSQETQYF

abundance: .
d_gene: TRBD1
v_gene: TRBV5-1
j_gene: TRBJ2-3
CDR3nt: TGCGCCAGCACCCGACGGAAGACAGGGGGTCTAATAGATACGCAGTATTTT
CDR3aa: CASTRRKTGGLIDTQYF

abundance: .
d_gene: .
v_gene: TRBV2
j_gene: TRBJ1-1
CDR3nt: TGTGCCAGCTTCGGTGGGGAGTACACTGAAGCTTTCTTT
CDR3aa: CASFGGEYTEAFF

abundance: many
d_gene: TRBD1
v_gene: TRBV9
j_gene: TRBJ2-3
CDR3nt: TGTGCCAGCAGCGTAGTCCCGTCAGGGGGCCAAAGCACAGATACGCAGTATTTT
CDR3aa: CASSVVPSGGQSTDTQYF

abundance: .
d_gene: TRBD2
v_gene: TRBV27
j_gene: TRBJ2-3
CDR3nt: TGTGCCAGCAGCCGGGACTACCGGGGAGATACGCAGTATTTT
CDR3aa: CASSRDYRGDTQYF

abundance: .
d_gene: .
v_gene: TRBV7-6
j_gene: TRBJ2-3
CDR3nt: TGTGCCAGCAGCTTTTCATTCGGGAGCAGCACAGATACGCAGTATTTT
CDR3aa: CASSFSFGSSTDTQYF

abundance: .
d_gene: .
v_gene: TRBV5-1
j_gene: TRBJ1-2
CDR3nt: TGCGCCAGCAGCTTGGCAGGGTATTCGCAAAATGGCTACACCTTC
CDR3aa: CASSLAGYSQNGYTF

abundance: .
d_gene: TRBD1
v_gene: TRBV5-6
j_gene: TRBJ1-2
CDR3nt: TGTGCCAGCAGCGGACAGGGTGGCGGCTATGGCTACACCTTC
CDR3aa: CASSGQGGGYGYTF

abundance: once
d_gene: .
v_gene: TRBV4-1
j_gene: TRBJ1-1
CDR3nt: TGCGCCAGCAGCCAGCAGGAGGGGTTCGGCACTGAAGCTTTCTTT
CDR3aa: CASSQQEGFGTEAFF

abundance: .
d_gene: TRBD2
v_gene: TRBV24-1
j_gene: TRBJ2-1
CDR3nt: TGTGCCACCTCTACTAGCGGGGGTGCCAATGAGCAGTTCTTC
CDR3aa: CATSTSGGANEQFF

abundance: once
d_gene: TRBD1
v_gene: TRBV19
j_gene: TRBJ1-1
CDR3nt: TGTGCCAGTAGGAGGGGGGACAGGGTCAACACTGAAGCTTTCTTT
CDR3aa: CASRRGDRVNTEAFF

abundance: .
d_gene: .
v_gene: TRBV29-1
j_gene: TRBJ1-4
CDR3nt: TGCAGCGTTGGTGAGAGGGAGGGAGTTTCGTTTTTT
CDR3aa: CSVGEREGVSFF

abundance: .
d_gene: .
v_gene: TRBV3-1/TRBV3-2
j_gene: TRBJ1-4
CDR3nt: TGTGCCAGCAGCCCAGAAAGAAAGGGGGTCACTAATGAAAAACTGTTTTTT
CDR3aa: CASSPERKGVTNEKLFF

abundance: .
d_gene: .
v_gene: TRBV21-1
j_gene: TRBJ2-2
CDR3nt: TGTGCCAGCAGCAAAGAAGCTCTAGGAGGTGGCGGGGAGCTGTTTTTT
CDR3aa: CASSKEALGGGGELFF

abundance: .
d_gene: TRBD1
v_gene: TRBV19
j_gene: TRBJ2-5
CDR3nt: TGTGCCAGTGCCCTCCGGGACAGGGAGGAAGAGACCCAGTACTTC
CDR3aa: CASALRDREEETQYF

abundance: .
d_gene: TRBD1
v_gene: TRBV7-9
j_gene: TRBJ2-6
CDR3nt: TGTGCCAGCAGCCCGGGACAGGGGGCTCCGGGGGCCAACGTCCTGACTTTC
CDR3aa: CASSPGQGAPGANVLTF

abundance: .
d_gene: .
v_gene: TRBV11-1
j_gene: TRBJ1-4
CDR3nt: TGTGCCAGCAGCAAGAGACCGCCGAGCGAGGAAGAAAAACTGTTTTTT
CDR3aa: CASSKRPPSEEEKLFF

abundance: once
d_gene: TRBD1
v_gene: TRBV4-1
j_gene: TRBJ1-5
CDR3nt: TGCGCCAGCAGCCAAGTGTTGGACAGGGCTGGCAATCAGCCCCAGCATTTT
CDR3aa: CASSQVLDRAGNQPQHF

abundance: .
d_gene: TRBD2
v_gene: TRBV9
j_gene: TRBJ2-3
CDR3nt: TGTGCCAGCAGCGTAAGGCGGGAGGGGGGCGGCACAGATACGCAGTATTTT
CDR3aa: CASSVRREGGGTDTQYF

abundance: .
d_gene: .
v_gene: TRBV5-1
j_gene: TRBJ1-6
CDR3nt: TGCGCCAGCAGCTTGACAGGGTCTTATGGATCACCCCTCCACTTT
CDR3aa: CASSLTGSYGSPLHF

abundance: few
d_gene: TRBD1
v_gene: TRBV6-6
j_gene: TRBJ1-2
CDR3nt: TGTGCCAGCAGTGCCCAGGGGGCTGGGGGTGGCTACACCTTC
CDR3aa: CASSAQGAGGGYTF

abundance: .
d_gene: .
v_gene: TRBV19
j_gene: TRBJ1-5
CDR3nt: TGTGCCAGTACCACCCTTCACGGACACCTAAGCAATCAGCCCCAGCATTTT
CDR3aa: CASTTLHGHLSNQPQHF

abundance: .
d_gene: TRBD2
v_gene: TRBV24-1
j_gene: TRBJ2-2
CDR3nt: TGTGCCACCAGTGATGGGGGACTAGCGGACCCCCCCGGCACCGGGGAGCTGTTTTTT
CDR3aa: CATSDGGLADPPGTGELFF

abundance: .
d_gene: .
v_gene: TRBV2
j_gene: TRBJ1-1
CDR3nt: TGTGCCAGCAACAGTGGGAACACTGAAGCTTTCTTT
CDR3aa: CASNSGNTEAFF

abundance: .
d_gene: .
v_gene: TRBV7-9
j_gene: TRBJ1-5
CDR3nt: TGTGCCAGCAGCCAACATGGCAATCAGCCCCAGCATTTT
CDR3aa: CASSQHGNQPQHF

abundance: once
d_gene: .
v_gene: TRBV18
j_gene: TRBJ1-5
CDR3nt: TGTGCCAGCTCCACCAGCACCAGCGGCCAGCCCCAGCATTTT
CDR3aa: CASSTSTSGQPQHF

abundance: .
d_gene: .
v_gene: TRBV6-2/TRBV6-3
j_gene: TRBJ1-5
CDR3nt: TGTGCCAGCAGTTACTCAACGACAGGTCTCAATCAGCCCCAGCATTTT
CDR3aa: CASSYSTTGLNQPQHF

abundance: once
d_gene: TRBD2
v_gene: TRBV2
j_gene: TRBJ2-3
CDR3nt: TGTGCCAGCAGCGGGAGACTAGCGCCGTATTCCACGAATACGCAGTATTTT
CDR3aa: CASSGRLAPYSTNTQYF

abundance: once
d_gene: .
v_gene: TRBV19
j_gene: TRBJ1-1
CDR3nt: TGTGCCAGTACCACAACGGGGGGACCGAACACTGAAGCTTTCTTT
CDR3aa: CASTTTGGPNTEAFF

abundance: .
d_gene: .
v_gene: TRBV3-1/TRBV3-2
j_gene: TRBJ2-2
CDR3nt: TGTGCCAGCAGCCAAACAGAACGGGAGCTGTTTTTT
CDR3aa: CASSQTERELFF

abundance: .
d_gene: TRBD2
v_gene: TRBV5-1
j_gene: TRBJ2-5
CDR3nt: TGCGCCAGCAGCCCGGGAGGTCAAGAGACCCAGTACTTC
CDR3aa: CASSPGGQETQYF

abundance: .
d_gene: TRBD2
v_gene: TRBV5-1
j_gene: TRBJ2-1
CDR3nt: TGCGCCAGCAGCTGGATGACTAGCAGCAATGAGCAGTTCTTC
CDR3aa: CASSWMTSSNEQFF

abundance: .
d_gene: .
v_gene: TRBV6-5
j_gene: TRBJ2-1
CDR3nt: TGTGCCAGCAGTTACTACTCCAGCGGTAAACTTAATGAGCAGTTCTTC
CDR3aa: CASSYYSSGKLNEQFF

abundance: .
d_gene: TRBD2
v_gene: TRBV5-1
j_gene: TRBJ2-2
CDR3nt: TGCGCCAGCAGGGGGACTACCGTCACCGGGGAGCTGTTTTTT
CDR3aa: CASRGTTVTGELFF